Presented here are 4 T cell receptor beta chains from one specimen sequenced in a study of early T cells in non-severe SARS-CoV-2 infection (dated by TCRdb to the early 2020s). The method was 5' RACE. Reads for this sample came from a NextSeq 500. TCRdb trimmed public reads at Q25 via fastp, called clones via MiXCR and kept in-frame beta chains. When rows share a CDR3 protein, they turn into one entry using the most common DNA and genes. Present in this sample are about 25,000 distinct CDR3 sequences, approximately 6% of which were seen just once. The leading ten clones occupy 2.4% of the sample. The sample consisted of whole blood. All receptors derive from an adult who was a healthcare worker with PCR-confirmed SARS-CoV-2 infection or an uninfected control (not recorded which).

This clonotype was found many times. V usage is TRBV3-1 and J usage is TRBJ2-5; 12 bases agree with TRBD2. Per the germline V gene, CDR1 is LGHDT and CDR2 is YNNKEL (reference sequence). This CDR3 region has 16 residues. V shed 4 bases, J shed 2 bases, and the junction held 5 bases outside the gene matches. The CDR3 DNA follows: TGTGCCAGCAGCCCATCCGGGACTAGCGGGCAAGAGACCCAGTACTTC. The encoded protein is CASSPSGTSGQETQYF.

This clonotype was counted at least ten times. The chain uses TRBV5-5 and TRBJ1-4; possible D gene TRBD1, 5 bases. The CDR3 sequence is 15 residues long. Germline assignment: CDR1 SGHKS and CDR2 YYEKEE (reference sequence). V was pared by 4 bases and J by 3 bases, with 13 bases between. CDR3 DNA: TGTGCCAGCAGCCCGGACCCGGGACCTAATGAAAAACTGTTTTTT. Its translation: CASSPDPGPNEKLFF.

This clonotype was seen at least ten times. CDR3 nucleotide sequence: TGTGCCAGCAGCTCAGGGGGACAAGAGACCCAGTACTTC. Residues: CASSSGGQETQYF. The chain combines TRBV5-4 with TRBJ2-5, with 7 bases fitting TRBD1. This CDR3 has 13 amino acids. Germline trimming cut 3 bases from V and 2 bases from J; bases unmatched to any gene: 1. Looked up from germline, CDR1 is SGHNT and CDR2 is YYREEE (reference sequence).

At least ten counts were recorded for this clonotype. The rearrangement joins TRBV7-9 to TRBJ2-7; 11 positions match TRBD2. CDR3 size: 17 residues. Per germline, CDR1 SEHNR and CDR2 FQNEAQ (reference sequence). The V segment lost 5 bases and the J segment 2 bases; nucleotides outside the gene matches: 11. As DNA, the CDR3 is TGTGCCAGCAGCACCTCCCGCCTAGCGGGGGGTACCTACGAGCAGTACTTC. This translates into CASSTSRLAGGTYEQYF.